The 31 T cell receptor beta chains presented below share a single source sample, sequenced in a study of shared T cell receptors in the human thymus. The table came from immunoSEQ multiplex PCR; TCRdb's copy has only in-frame clones and leaves some out. Here the sample spans roughly 550,000 clones, around 78% being singletons. These data were also reused for a study on human thymus T cells.

The sample consisted of thymocytes. Receptors were obtained from a boy in the first two years of life with a congenital heart defect.

The table lists this clone with a few counts. The chain combines TRBV27 with TRBJ2-7; 12 nucleotides match TRBD2. The CDR3 length is 15 residues. Germline values: CDR1 MNHEY, CDR2 SMNVEV (reference sequence). The trim removed 5 bases at V and 2 bases at J, leaving 4 bases unmatched. In nucleotides, the CDR3 is TGTGCCAGCAGTCCAACTAGCGGGGGGCCCTACGAGCAGTACTTC. Translation gives CASSPTSGGPYEQYF.

This chain joins TRBV20-1 and TRBJ2-1; TRBD1 matches at 7 bases. CDR3 length equals 11 residues. Unmatched junction bases numbered 1, after V lost 8 bases and J lost 3 bases. CDR1 DFQATT and CDR2 SNEGSKA come from the germline V gene (reference sequence). DNA for the CDR3: TGCAGTCCAGGGGGCTACAATGAGCAGTTCTTC. It specifies CSPGGYNEQFF.

The rearrangement joins TRBV29-1 to TRBJ2-1; D might be TRBD2 (5 bases). The V end was cut by 2 bases, the J end by 4 bases, with 15 bases between. The CDR3 length is 15 residues. Per germline, CDR1 SQVTM and CDR2 ANQGSEA. In DNA form, the CDR3 reads TGCAGCGTTGAACTCCGGGGATCACGGTACAATGAGCAGTTCTTC. This sequence encodes CSVELRGSRYNEQFF.

DNA for the CDR3: TGTGCCAGCAGCTTGTGGAAGGGGGGGTCTGGAAACACCATATATTTT. Amino acids: CASSLWKGGSGNTIYF. The chain has TRBV5-4 and TRBJ1-3; weak D call: TRBD1 (6 bases). There are 16 residues in the CDR3. Germline values: CDR1 SGHNT, CDR2 YYREEE (reference sequence). Trimming removed 1 base at V and 1 base at J, with 12 bases between.

This chain links TRBV5-5 with TRBJ2-3; D possibly corresponds to TRBD2 (6 bases). From germline, CDR1 is SGHKS and CDR2 YYEKEE (reference sequence). This CDR3 is 12 amino acids long. Trimming removed 4 bases at V and 8 bases at J, with 11 bases between. The CDR3 loop reads CASSPEGPTQYF. The CDR3 DNA reads TGTGCCAGCAGCCCGGAGGGCCCTACGCAGTATTTT.

The chain is built from TRBV9 and TRBJ2-1, with 9 bases matching TRBD2. CDR3 length: 16 amino acids. Per the germline V gene, CDR1 is SGDLS and CDR2 is YYNGEE. The trim removed 5 bases at V and 0 bases at J, leaving 6 bases unmatched. The CDR3 DNA sequence: TGTGCCAGCAGGAATAGCGGGAGTAGCTCCTACAATGAGCAGTTCTTC. The encoded protein is CASRNSGSSSYNEQFF.

This clone has just one count. The chain recombines TRBV15 with TRBJ2-7; TRBD2 aligns across 16 bases. The CDR3 consists of 17 residues. V was pared by 3 bases and J by 3 bases, with 5 bases of the junction left unmatched. CDR1 is LNHNV and CDR2 is YYDKDF in the germline V gene (reference sequence). In nucleotides, the CDR3 is TGTGCCACCAGCAGTAGGGGGACTAGCGGGAGGGACTACGAGCAGTACTTC. Its protein is CATSSRGTSGRDYEQYF.

The chain employs TRBV5-1 and TRBJ2-7; D perhaps matches TRBD1 (6 bases). This CDR3 contains 15 residues. The V and J ends lost 2 bases and 2 bases respectively, with 14 bases between them. Germline assignment: CDR1 SGHRS and CDR2 YFSETQ. The CDR3 nucleotides are TGCGCCAGCAGCTTCCGGACAGAGATTACCTACGAGCAGTACTTC. Translated, it gives CASSFRTEITYEQYF.

This clone was counted between two and nine times. The rearrangement links TRBV28 to TRBJ1-2; 10 bases fit TRBD1. V lost 2 bases and J lost 8; bases outside the gene matches: 17. Looked up from germline, CDR1 is MDHEN and CDR2 is SYDVKM. The CDR3 has 18 amino acids. The CDR3 region is CASSLPHGTGALLGGYTF. CDR3 in DNA: TGTGCCAGCAGTTTACCCCACGGGACAGGGGCCCTCCTGGGCGGCTACACCTTC.

V and J are TRBV7-6 and TRBJ2-7; 10 bases fit TRBD1. The germline V gene has CDR1 SGHVS and CDR2 FNYEAQ. The CDR3 covers 16 residues. Trimming removed 5 bases from V and 3 bases from J; junction bases left unmatched: 10. CDR3 in amino acids: CASSPGSGQGFYEQYF. As DNA, the CDR3 is TGTGCCAGCAGCCCAGGCTCGGGACAGGGGTTCTACGAGCAGTACTTC. The whole variable domain, filled in from reference TRBV7-6 and TRBJ2-7, reads GAGVSQSPRYKVTKRGQDVALRCDPISGHVSLYWYRQALGQGPEFLTYFNYEAQQDKSGLPNDRFSAERPEGSISTLTIQRTEQRDSAMYRCASSPGSGQGFYEQYFGPGTRLTVT.

This clone showed up just once. The chain links TRBV4-3 to TRBJ1-1; D call uncertain. The CDR3 is 16 amino acids. Germline V gives CDR1 LGHNA, CDR2 YSLEER. V was pared by 1 base and J by 4 bases, with 16 bases between. The CDR3 here is CASSQGTPRGITEAFF. CDR3 nucleotides: TGCGCCAGCAGCCAAGGCACCCCCCGAGGGATCACTGAAGCTTTCTTT.

The table lists this clone with a count of one. V is TRBV10-3 and J is TRBJ2-5, with unresolved D. The CDR3 extends over 16 amino acids. Germline V lookup: CDR1 ENHRY, CDR2 SYGVKD. V lost 0 bases, J lost 0 bases, and 11 bases lay in between. DNA of the CDR3: TGTGCCATCAGTGAGTCAGCTGGGCCCTACCAAGAGACCCAGTACTTC. Its translation is CAISESAGPYQETQYF.

This chain connects TRBV7-9 to TRBJ2-1, with 15 bases identical to TRBD2. The ends lost 5 bases at V and 0 bases at J; junction bases unmatched: 8. This CDR3 has 19 residues. Germline assignment: CDR1 SEHNR and CDR2 FQNEAQ (reference sequence). CDR3 DNA sequence: TGTGCCAGCAGCCCAGGACTAGCGGGAGGGCTCAGCTCCTACAATGAGCAGTTCTTC. Protein product: CASSPGLAGGLSSYNEQFF.

This chain joins TRBV9 and TRBJ1-1; 8 nucleotides match TRBD1. V gave up 3 bases and J gave up 1 base; unmatched junction bases: 2. The germline gives CDR1 SGDLS, CDR2 YYNGEE. CDR3 length: 14 residues. The CDR3 DNA follows: TGTGCCAGCAGCGGTGGACAGGGGAACACTGAAGCTTTCTTT. As protein: CASSGGQGNTEAFF.

The J gene is TRBJ2-5, the V gene TRBV28, with 7 bases that match TRBD1. Per germline, CDR1 MDHEN and CDR2 SYDVKM. V shed 5 bases and J 1 base; nucleotides not matched to a gene: 4. This CDR3 has 14 amino acids. The CDR3 bases are TGTGCCAGCAGTGCAACAGGGGCCCAAGAGACCCAGTACTTC. Translated: CASSATGAQETQYF.

This chain connects TRBV19 to TRBJ1-2; TRBD1 matches at 10 bases. V was pared by 3 bases and J by 1 base, with 11 bases of the junction left unmatched. This CDR3 is built from 18 residues. From germline, CDR1 is LNHDA and CDR2 SQIVND (reference sequence). The CDR3 DNA sequence: TGTGCCAGTAGTATCAGCCGGGACAGGGGTTACAATAACTATGGCTACACCTTC. Translation gives CASSISRDRGYNNYGYTF.

This chain joins TRBV19 and TRBJ2-1; 9 nucleotides match TRBD2. The trim removed 8 bases at V and 5 bases at J, leaving 10 bases unmatched. The CDR3 covers 15 residues. Germline V gene lookup returns CDR1 LNHDA and CDR2 SQIVND (reference sequence). CDR3 protein: CASGRREGLDNEQFF. CDR3 nucleotides: TGTGCCAGTGGCCGGCGGGAGGGCCTGGACAATGAGCAGTTCTTC.

CDR3 DNA: TGTGCCAGCGGCTTTCTGGGGGGAGAAAAACTGTTTTTT. This codes for CASGFLGGEKLFF. The gene calls are TRBV28 and TRBJ1-4; tentatively, D is TRBD1 (5 bases). V was pared by 8 bases and J by 8 bases, with 15 bases between. The CDR3 spans 13 residues. The germline gives CDR1 MDHEN, CDR2 SYDVKM.

This chain connects TRBV5-1 to TRBJ2-1; D unclear. Germline-derived CDR1 and CDR2 are SGHRS and YFSETQ. The CDR3 is 13 amino acids. With 1 base removed from V and 1 base from J, the gap between germline ends came to 3 bases. DNA of the CDR3: TGCGCCAGCAGCTTGACATCCTACAATGAGCAGTTCTTC. Translation gives CASSLTSYNEQFF. Drawing the rest from reference TRBV5-1 and TRBJ2-1, the complete variable domain is KAGVTQTPRYLIKTRGQQVTLSCSPISGHRSVSWYQQTPGQGLQFLFEYFSETQRNKGNFPGRFSGRQFSNSRSEMNVSTLELGDSALYLCASSLTSYNEQFFGPGTRLTVL.

This chain joins TRBV6-5 and TRBJ1-2, with TRBD1 matching 10 bases. Germline assignment: CDR1 MNHEY and CDR2 SVGAGI. The CDR3 covers 14 residues. V trimming: 0 bases; J trimming: 8 bases; junction bases outside the gene matches: 3. In DNA, the CDR3 is TGTGCCAGCAGTTACTCCGGGACAGGGGAAGGCTACACCTTC. Protein product: CASSYSGTGEGYTF.

V usage is TRBV27 and J usage is TRBJ1-5, with 7 bases matching TRBD1. Germline V gives CDR1 MNHEY, CDR2 SMNVEV (reference sequence). The CDR3 is made up of 17 amino acids. The J segment lost 0 bases and the V segment lost 5 bases, leaving 10 bases of the junction unmatched. The CDR3 bases are TGTGCCAGCAGTGCCCGGGACAGCCATTATAGCAATCAGCCCCAGCATTTT. This translates into CASSARDSHYSNQPQHF.

This clone came up a few times. The rearrangement uses TRBV27 and TRBJ1-4, with no clear D. The CDR3 totals 11 residues. CDR1 and CDR2 from the germline V gene are MNHEY and SMNVEV (reference sequence). V was shortened by 4 bases and J by 10 bases, with 7 bases between the two germline ends. The CDR3 DNA sequence: TGTGCCAGCAGTTCCAGATCAAAACTGTTTTTT. Translated, it gives CASSSRSKLFF.

This CDR3 reads CASSLNGGRSGRGPGEQYF. The DNA of the CDR3 is TGTGCCAGCAGCCTTAACGGGGGTCGTAGCGGAAGGGGCCCGGGCGAGCAGTACTTC. This rearrangement joins TRBV27 to TRBJ2-7; the D gene is possibly TRBD2 (6 bases). Trimming took off 6 bases at V and 6 bases at J, with 33 bases between the two ends. Looked up from germline, CDR1 is MNHEY and CDR2 is SMNVEV (reference sequence). The CDR3 is 19 amino acids.

The J gene is TRBJ1-2, the V gene TRBV5-4; 9 bases agree with TRBD1. This CDR3 has 14 amino acids. V dropped 3 bases and J dropped 6; count of bases not matched to a gene: 6. Germline CDR1 reads SGHNT; CDR2 reads YYREEE (reference sequence). This CDR3 is CASSSTGGSDGYTF. The CDR3 DNA reads TGTGCCAGCAGCTCGACAGGGGGTAGCGATGGCTACACCTTC. Full variable domain (remainder filled in from reference TRBV5-4 and TRBJ1-2): ETGVTQSPTHLIKTRGQQVTLRCSSQSGHNTVSWYQQALGQGPQFIFQYYREEENGRGNFPPRFSGLQFPNYSSELNVNALELDDSALYLCASSSTGGSDGYTFGSGTRLTVV.

The chain recombines TRBV15 with TRBJ2-7; TRBD2 matches 16 bases. Trimming at V came to 2 bases and at J to 0 bases, leaving 10 bases not matched to a gene. Germline-derived CDR1 and CDR2 are LNHNV and YYDKDF (reference sequence). There are 20 residues in the CDR3. CDR3 protein: CATSRLMGTSGRGSSYEQYF. CDR3 coding DNA: TGTGCCACCAGCAGACTCATGGGGACTAGCGGGAGGGGTAGCTCCTACGAGCAGTACTTC.

The rearrangement links TRBV28 to TRBJ2-1, with 9 positions matching TRBD1. CDR1 and CDR2 from the germline V gene are MDHEN and SYDVKM. V lost 6 bases and J lost 6; bases outside the gene matches: 9. The CDR3 loop spans 15 amino acids. The CDR3 sequence: CASRVRDRGTNEQFF. The CDR3 DNA sequence: TGTGCCAGCAGAGTCCGAGACAGGGGGACCAATGAGCAGTTCTTC.

The gene calls are TRBV5-1 and TRBJ2-5; no clear D. The germline CDR1 and CDR2 sequences are SGHRS and YFSETQ. V was shortened by 0 bases and J by 5 bases, with 8 bases between the two germline ends. This CDR3 region has 13 residues. The CDR3 coding sequence is TGCGCCAGCAGCTTGGCCGATCAGGAGACCCAGTACTTC. This translates into CASSLADQETQYF.

The rearrangement joins TRBV4-2 to TRBJ2-2, with 10 bases fitting TRBD2. This CDR3 is 18 amino acids long. The V gene's germline CDR1 is LGHNA and CDR2 YNFKEQ. V was pared by 0 bases and J by 3 bases, with 7 bases of the junction left unmatched. CDR3 in DNA: TGTGCCAGCAGCCAAGATGGCCCTAGCGGGAGCCACACCGGGGAGCTGTTTTTT. Residues: CASSQDGPSGSHTGELFF.

The V gene is TRBV27, the J gene TRBJ2-7, with TRBD2 matching 10 bases. Trimming cost V 8 bases and J 2 bases; bases outside gene matches: 6. CDR1 is MNHEY, CDR2 SMNVEV, per germline (reference sequence). The CDR3 is 14 residues long. This CDR3 reads CASRLAGRPYEQYF. The CDR3 DNA reads TGTGCCAGCCGACTAGCGGGTCGTCCCTACGAGCAGTACTTC.

This clone was detected once. The gene calls are TRBV19 and TRBJ2-1; 12 positions agree with TRBD2. Germline CDR1 reads LNHDA; CDR2 reads SQIVND (reference sequence). The CDR3 spans 13 residues. Trimming removed 5 bases from V and 7 bases from J; junction bases left unmatched: 0. CDR3 sequence (DNA): TGTGCCAGTAGTCTAGCGGGGGGGAATGAGCAGTTCTTC. Translation gives CASSLAGGNEQFF. The variable domain in full, completed from reference TRBV19 and TRBJ2-1, reads DGGITQSPKYLFRKEGQNVTLSCEQNLNHDAMYWYRQDPGQGLRLIYYSQIVNDFQKGDIAEGYSVSREKKESFPLTVTSAQKNPTAFYLCASSLAGGNEQFFGPGTRLTVL.

This chain joins TRBV19 and TRBJ2-7; possible D gene TRBD2, 6 bases. The CDR3 is 12 residues long. Per the germline V gene, CDR1 is LNHDA and CDR2 is SQIVND (reference sequence). The CDR3 region is CVLPGGGYEQYF. Here the CDR3 DNA reads TGTGTCCTACCCGGGGGTGGCTACGAGCAGTACTTC. Together with reference TRBV19 and TRBJ2-7, the CDR3 gives the full variable domain: DGGITQSPKYLFRKEGQNVTLSCEQNLNHDAMYWYRQDPGQGLRLIYYSQIVNDFQKGDIAEGYSVSREKKESFPLTVTSAQKNPTAFYLCVLPGGGYEQYFGPGTRLTVT.